This TCR beta chain was recovered during a study of blood T cell repertoires in COVID-19. The CDR3 is 15 amino acids. Trimming pared 2 bases from V and 2 bases from J, leaving 12 bases between. Germline V CDR1 and CDR2: SGHKS, YYEKEE (reference sequence). Produced via immunoSEQ multiplex PCR; TCRdb's table is partial and in-frame only. This sample has fewer than 250,000 clones; around 90% occur once, and the top ten carry 2.5% to 3%. The receptor comes from a woman in her 30s with acute COVID-19. The sequenced sample consisted of PBMCs or T cells enriched from blood (not recorded which). This sequence joins TRBV5-5 and TRBJ2-3; tentatively, D is TRBD1 (6 bases). CDR3 loop: CASSFRGFNTDTQYF. The CDR3 nucleotides read TGTGCCAGCAGCTTCAGGGGATTCAACACAGATACGCAGTATTTT.